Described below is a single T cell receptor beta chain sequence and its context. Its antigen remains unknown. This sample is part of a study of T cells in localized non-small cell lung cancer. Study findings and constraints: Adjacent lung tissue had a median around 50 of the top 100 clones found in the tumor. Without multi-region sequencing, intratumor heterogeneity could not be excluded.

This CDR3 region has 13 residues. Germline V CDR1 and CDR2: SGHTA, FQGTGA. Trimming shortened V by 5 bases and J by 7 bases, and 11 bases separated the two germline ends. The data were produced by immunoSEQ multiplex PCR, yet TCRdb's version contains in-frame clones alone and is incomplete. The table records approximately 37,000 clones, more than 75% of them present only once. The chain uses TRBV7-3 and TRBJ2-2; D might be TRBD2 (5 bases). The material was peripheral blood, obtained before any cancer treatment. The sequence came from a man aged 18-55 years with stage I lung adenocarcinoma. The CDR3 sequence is CASSSGKGGELFF. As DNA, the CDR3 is TGTGCCAGCAGCAGCGGAAAGGGCGGGGAGCTGTTTTTT.